The 13 T cell receptor beta chains in this list originate from one sample, sequenced in a study of T cell changes during pregnancy in multiple sclerosis. Produced via immunoSEQ multiplex PCR; TCRdb's table is partial and in-frame only. This sample has some 64,000 clones, with 90% to 95% found just once. The sequences come from peripheral blood, collected after pregnancy. The receptors derive from a female donor with multiple sclerosis, enrolled in a pregnancy study.

This chain links TRBV5-4 with TRBJ1-3; perhaps TRBD1 as D (5 bases). The germline V gene encodes CDR1 SGHNT and CDR2 YYREEE (reference sequence). The CDR3 has 14 amino acids. Trimming took 0 bases from V and 3 from J, leaving 7 bases between them. As DNA, the CDR3 is TGTGCCAGCAGCTTGGACAGGATTGGAAACACCATATATTTT. Translated: CASSLDRIGNTIYF.

For this clone: Mismatch with germline at one junction end may stem from a read error. The V and J genes are TRBV7-6 and TRBJ2-7; the match to TRBD2 covers 7 bases. This CDR3 has 15 residues. Germline CDR1 is SGHVS and CDR2 is FNYEAQ. The CDR3 DNA follows: TGTGCCAGCAGCTTAGGGAGGACGAGTGGGCTAGCGGTTCTCTTC. This translates into CASSLGRTSGLAVLF.

This chain connects TRBV27 to TRBJ2-7, with D perhaps matching TRBD1 (5 bases). V gave up 7 bases and J gave up 2 bases, with 18 bases separating them. The CDR3 covers 15 residues. Looked up from germline, CDR1 is MNHEY and CDR2 is SMNVEV (reference sequence). CDR3 in amino acids: CASNSQGKPPYEQYF. DNA for the CDR3: TGTGCCAGCAACTCCCAGGGAAAACCCCCCTACGAGCAGTACTTC.

This chain uses TRBV6-1 with TRBJ2-7, with 8 bases matching TRBD1. J lost 0 bases, V lost 3 bases, and 7 bases had no gene match. This CDR3 has 16 amino acids. Germline CDR1 and CDR2: MNHNS and SASEGT. The CDR3 bases are TGTGCCAGCAGTGAGCTGACAGGGGCCCTCTCCTACGAGCAGTACTTC. As protein: CASSELTGALSYEQYF.

The V gene is TRBV28, the J gene TRBJ1-5, with a tentative D call TRBD1 (6 bases). CDR1 and CDR2 from the germline V gene are MDHEN and SYDVKM. The CDR3 runs 16 residues. The V end lost 6 bases, the J end lost 5 bases, and 20 bases lay between the germline ends. CDR3 region: CASSLPFRGLHQPQHF. CDR3 coding DNA: TGTGCCAGCAGCCTACCCTTCAGGGGCCTTCATCAGCCCCAGCATTTT.

This chain links TRBV7-2 with TRBJ2-3; D remains ambiguous. CDR3 length: 15 residues. The V gene lost 1 base and the J gene lost 2 bases, with 10 bases spanning the gap. Per germline, CDR1 SGHTA and CDR2 FQGNSA. The CDR3 protein is CASSLGLGHTDTQYF. The CDR3 DNA is TGTGCCAGCAGCTTAGGACTGGGTCACACAGATACGCAGTATTTT.

V is TRBV10-3 and J is TRBJ2-3; D is possibly TRBD2 (5 bases). CDR1 is ENHRY and CDR2 is SYGVKD in the germline V gene. The germline V and J ends were trimmed by 0 bases and 0 bases, with 7 bases remaining between them. This CDR3 comprises 15 residues. CDR3: CAISESSGSTDTQYF. The CDR3 DNA reads TGTGCCATCAGTGAGTCGAGCGGTAGCACAGATACGCAGTATTTT.

About this clone itself: The sample holds other DNA sequences that translate to the same CDR3. The gene calls are TRBV6-5 and TRBJ1-2, with D tentatively TRBD1 (6 bases). Germline V gives CDR1 MNHEY, CDR2 SVGAGI. Trimming cost V 0 bases and J 8 bases, with 13 bases left between them. The CDR3 is 14 residues long. CDR3 nucleotides: TGTGCCAGCAGTTACTCGCAGGGTCAGGGGGGCTACACCTTC. It codes for CASSYSQGQGGYTF.

The chain combines TRBV5-4 with TRBJ1-1; D call uncertain. Germline V gene lookup returns CDR1 SGHNT and CDR2 YYREEE (reference sequence). The CDR3 sequence is 16 residues long. The V end lost 0 bases, the J end lost 5 bases, and 17 bases lay between the germline ends. CDR3 coding DNA: TGTGCCAGCAGCTTGGGGGAAAGGCGGGGTGATACTGAAGCTTTCTTT. It codes for CASSLGERRGDTEAFF.

This chain connects TRBV7-2 to TRBJ2-1; D ambiguous. V was trimmed by 2 bases and J by 2 bases, leaving 7 bases between them. CDR3 length: 14 amino acids. Germline CDR1 is SGHTA and CDR2 is FQGNSA. CDR3 sequence (DNA): TGTGCCAGCAGCTTACGGGTCACCTACAATGAGCAGTTCTTC. It codes for CASSLRVTYNEQFF.

The gene calls are TRBV11-2 and TRBJ2-7; TRBD2 aligns across 8 bases. The CDR3 is made up of 15 amino acids. Trimming took 4 bases from V and 3 from J; bases not matched to a gene: 8. Germline lookup yields CDR1 SGHAT and CDR2 FQNNGV. In DNA, the CDR3 is TGTGCCAGCAGCTCGGGGCTAGCGGGCATCTACGAGCAGTACTTC. Its translation: CASSSGLAGIYEQYF.

The genes are TRBV5-5 and TRBJ1-1, with D possibly matching TRBD1 (6 bases). There are 13 residues in the CDR3. V was clipped by 4 bases and J by 1 base, with 8 bases between them. Germline values: CDR1 SGHKS, CDR2 YYEKEE (reference sequence). DNA for the CDR3: TGTGCCAGCAGCCTAGGGGGGAACACTGAAGCTTTCTTT. This gives the protein CASSLGGNTEAFF.

This clone is termed medium-sized. The chain combines TRBV5-5 with TRBJ1-2; 8 bases align to TRBD1. Germline loops: CDR1 SGHKS, CDR2 YYEKEE (reference sequence). V trimming: 6 bases; J trimming: 8 bases; junction bases outside the gene matches: 9. The CDR3 is made up of 13 amino acids. CDR3 protein: CASTPGTGLGYTF. The CDR3 DNA is TGTGCCAGCACCCCCGGGACAGGCCTCGGCTACACCTTC.